What follows are 10 T cell receptor beta chains derived from one specimen sequenced in a study of cytomegalovirus exposure and HLA in healthy donors (dated by TCRdb to about 2017). The library was obtained by the immunoSEQ multiplex PCR assay. For the multiplex PCR, a mixture combining 60 forward primers for TCR Vbeta segments and 13 reverse primers for TCR Jbeta segments was used. TCRdb re-hosts the immuneACCESS table, in-frame sequences only. Its copies lack some clones; in the studies checked, an unresolved V gene accounts for under half of them, and the cause for the rest is not known. The sample table contains about 110,000 clones; only one count was recorded for about four fifths of them. 2% to 3% of the sample comes from the top ten. The sequenced sample consisted of PBMCs. The receptors stem from a man aged 25 to 40 in good health and CMV-seropositive.

The V and J genes are TRBV6-1 and TRBJ2-1; 7 bases match TRBD2. The CDR3 is 14 residues long. J lost 9 bases, V lost 2 bases, and 7 bases had no gene match. In germline, CDR1 is MNHNS, CDR2 SASEGT. The CDR3 reads CASSELGGRGEQFF. The CDR3 DNA follows: TGTGCCAGCAGTGAACTCGGAGGGAGGGGTGAGCAGTTCTTC.

A single count supports this clone. CDR3 DNA: TGTGCCAGCAGTTATAATAGTCAGGGAGAAAAACTGTTTTTT. Translated: CASSYNSQGEKLFF. V and J are TRBV6-5 and TRBJ1-4; perhaps TRBD1 as D (5 bases). Germline loops: CDR1 MNHEY, CDR2 SVGAGI. V was cut by 3 bases and J by 8 bases, with 13 bases left in between. This CDR3 is 14 amino acids long.

Of note for this clone: An end of the junction differs from the germline gene, which may be a read error. This chain uses TRBV7-7 with TRBJ2-1; TRBD1 is a possible D gene (6 bases). Germline V gives CDR1 SSHAT, CDR2 FNYEAQ (reference sequence). The CDR3 extends over 15 amino acids. CDR3 sequence (DNA): TGTGCTAGCAGCTTTGGCAGGGGTCCTACGTATGAGCAGTTCTTC. Translating gives CASSFGRGPTYEQFF.

In regard to this clone: At one end, the junction sequence differs from germline, possibly due to a read error. The gene calls are TRBV5-4 and TRBJ2-6; D possibly corresponds to TRBD1 (5 bases). The CDR3 covers 16 residues. CDR1 and CDR2 from the germline V gene are SGHNT and YYREEE (reference sequence). CDR3 DNA: TGTGCCAGCAGCTTGGTCGGCAGCTCTGGGGCCAACGGCCTGACTTTC. It is translated as CASSLVGSSGANGLTF.

In regard to this clone: The same CDR3 also results from other DNA sequences found in this sample. V and J are TRBV5-1 and TRBJ1-6; TRBD1 matches at 11 bases. Germline CDR1 reads SGHRS; CDR2 reads YFSETQ. The CDR3 has 14 amino acids. The ends lost 0 bases at V and 10 bases at J; junction bases unmatched: 0. CDR3 sequence: CASSLGTGGSPLHF. Written as DNA, the CDR3 is TGCGCCAGCAGCTTGGGGACAGGGGGCTCACCCCTCCACTTT. The complete variable domain, with remaining parts taken from reference TRBV5-1 and TRBJ1-6, reads KAGVTQTPRYLIKTRGQQVTLSCSPISGHRSVSWYQQTPGQGLQFLFEYFSETQRNKGNFPGRFSGRQFSNSRSEMNVSTLELGDSALYLCASSLGTGGSPLHFGNGTRLTVT.

This chain uses TRBV6-6 with TRBJ1-4, with TRBD1 matching over 9 bases. Trimming took 3 bases from V and 6 from J; bases not matched to a gene: 5. Germline loops: CDR1 MNHNY, CDR2 SVGAGI (reference sequence). CDR3 length equals 15 residues. The DNA for the CDR3 is TGTGCCAGCAGTTATTCAACAGGGGGCTATGAAAAACTGTTTTTT. It yields the protein CASSYSTGGYEKLFF.

The gene calls are TRBV7-2 and TRBJ1-4; D may be TRBD1 (6 bases). Germline V CDR1 and CDR2: SGHTA, FQGNSA. V was cut by 3 bases and J by 8 bases, with 10 bases left in between. The CDR3 runs to 13 residues. This CDR3 reads CASSFGTREKLFF. The CDR3 DNA is TGTGCCAGCAGCTTCGGGACAAGGGAAAAACTGTTTTTT.

The V gene is TRBV5-1, the J gene TRBJ2-2; perhaps TRBD1 as D (6 bases). The germline CDR1 and CDR2 sequences are SGHRS and YFSETQ. The CDR3 has 16 amino acids. The V end lost 5 bases, the J end lost 3 bases, and 17 bases lay between the germline ends. This CDR3 is CASSDGGQRDTGELFF. The DNA of the CDR3 is TGCGCCAGCAGTGACGGAGGACAGCGCGACACCGGGGAGCTGTTTTTT.

This chain joins TRBV19 and TRBJ1-2; TRBD1 aligns across 9 bases. This CDR3 spans 14 amino acids. Germline V gives CDR1 LNHDA, CDR2 SQIVND (reference sequence). With 7 bases clipped from V and 3 bases from J, the junction kept 6 bases outside the gene matches. The DNA for the CDR3 is TGTGCCAGTATTCGAACAGGGGGCCACTATGGCTACACCTTC. Protein product: CASIRTGGHYGYTF.

J is TRBJ2-6 and V is TRBV2; the D is unclear. This CDR3 comprises 15 residues. The germline V gene encodes CDR1 SNHLY and CDR2 FYNNEI. Trimming shortened V by 5 bases and J by 0 bases, and 8 bases separated the two germline ends. The CDR3 is CASSSGRSGANVLTF. CDR3 nucleotide sequence: TGTGCCAGCAGTTCGGGTCGCTCTGGGGCCAACGTCCTGACTTTC.